This is a list of T cell receptor beta chains from one sample in a study of cytomegalovirus exposure and HLA in healthy donors. Method: immunoSEQ multiplex PCR; TCRdb's copy keeps in-frame clones and lacks some. The sample has under 250,000 clones; about 72% are singletons. Sequenced input: PBMCs. These receptors all stem from a male donor in good health and CMV-seronegative. CDR3s include the opening cysteine and the closing phenylalanine or tryptophan. The D gene is left open where the match is weak. Only some rows state a clone size, as once, few, many or a class for expanded clones.

NA,TRBJ1-1,12,NA,TRBV28,TGTGCCAGCAGTTTACTAGACACTGAAGCTTTCTTT,CASSLLDTEAFF
NA,TRBJ2-5,14,TRBD2,TRBV10-2,TGCGCCAGCAGTGAGTCGGTAGCGGGTGGGGAGCAGTACTTC,CASSESVAGGEQYF
NA,TRBJ2-7,15,TRBD1,TRBV10-3,TGTGCCATCAGTGAGTCAGGACAGGGATCCTACGAGCAGTACTTC,CAISESGQGSYEQYF
NA,TRBJ2-3,16,TRBD2,TRBV5-8,TGTGCCAGCAGCTTGGGAGCGGGAGAGCCCACAGATACGCAGTATTTT,CASSLGAGEPTDTQYF
NA,TRBJ2-5,16,TRBD2,TRBV5-4,TGTGCCAGCAGCTCACCGACTAGCGGGCTTCAAGAGACCCAGTACTTC,CASSSPTSGLQETQYF
once,TRBJ2-3,16,TRBD1,TRBV6-6,TGTGCCAGCAGTTACCGGAGGCAGGGGGCCACAGATACGCAGTATTTT,CASSYRRQGATDTQYF
NA,TRBJ2-7,15,NA,TRBV18,TGTGCCAGCTCACCCCTGAGGTCCACGGGGGACGAGCAGTACTTC,CASSPLRSTGDEQYF
NA,TRBJ2-7,12,NA,TRBV19,TGTGCCAGTAACTCGCCCAACTACGAGCAGTACTTC,CASNSPNYEQYF
NA,TRBJ1-4,19,TRBD1,TRBV27,TGTGCCAGCAGTACGGACAGGGGGTGGGGGGATTCTCCAAAAGAAAAACTGTTTTTT,CASSTDRGWGDSPKEKLFF
NA,TRBJ1-4,15,NA,TRBV19,TGTGCCAGTACTGAAACGACGGCGCGAGGTGAAAAACTGTTTTTT,CASTETTARGEKLFF
NA,TRBJ2-7,14,NA,TRBV5-1,TGCGCCAGCAGACAAGAGCCCATTGCGGACGAGCAGTACTTC,CASRQEPIADEQYF
NA,TRBJ1-1,15,NA,TRBV6-5,TGTGCCAGCAGTTATAGGACAGACATGAACACTGAAGCTTTCTTT,CASSYRTDMNTEAFF
NA,TRBJ2-7,15,TRBD1,TRBV27,TGTGCCAGCAGTTCGGGACAGTCGAGCTCCTACGAGCAGTACTTC,CASSSGQSSSYEQYF
NA,TRBJ2-5,14,TRBD2,TRBV7-3,TGTGCCAGCAGCGCAGGACTAGCTTCAGAGACCCAGTACTTC,CASSAGLASETQYF
NA,TRBJ2-7,13,NA,TRBV7-8,TGTGCCAGCAGCTTAGTCAACATAGCAGAGCAGTACTTC,CASSLVNIAEQYF
NA,TRBJ2-5,16,NA,TRBV7-6,TGTGCCAGCAGCTTAGGGCCCAGAACCCTCCAAGAGACCCAGTACTTC,CASSLGPRTLQETQYF
NA,TRBJ1-5,14,NA,TRBV7-3,TGTGCCAGCAGCCAAACAGGAGGCAATCAGCCCCAGCATTTT,CASSQTGGNQPQHF
NA,TRBJ2-3,15,TRBD1,TRBV27,TGTGCCAGCAGTTTCCGGGACAGGGGCACAGATACGCAGTATTTT,CASSFRDRGTDTQYF
NA,TRBJ2-7,15,NA,TRBV28,TGTGCCAGCAGTTTAGCAGGGGACAAGTCCTACGAGCAGTACTTC,CASSLAGDKSYEQYF
NA,TRBJ2-7,13,NA,TRBV15,TGTGCCACCAGCTCCGGGGTTTCTTACGAGCAGTACTTC,CATSSGVSYEQYF
NA,TRBJ2-7,14,NA,TRBV19,TGTGCCAGTAGTATTGGTGGCCAGGGCCGCGAGCAGTACTTC,CASSIGGQGREQYF
once,TRBJ1-5,12,NA,TRBV10-3,TGTGCCGTAGGGACACATAATCAGCCCCAGCATTTT,CAVGTHNQPQHF
few,TRBJ2-1,13,NA,TRBV19,TGTGCCAGTAGTGGCCGTTCCTCCGCTGAGCAGTTCTTC,CASSGRSSAEQFF
once,TRBJ2-5,15,TRBD2,TRBV7-9,TGTGCCAGCAGCTTAGCCCTGACTAGCTGGGAGACCCAGTACTTC,CASSLALTSWETQYF
NA,TRBJ2-2,14,NA,TRBV19,TGTGCCAGTAGGACCATATCGGGGGTCGGGGAGCTGTTTTTT,CASRTISGVGELFF
few,TRBJ1-3,17,TRBD1,TRBV18,TGTGCCAGCTCACCACTAGTAAGGGACAGCTCTGGAAACACCATATATTTT,CASSPLVRDSSGNTIYF
NA,TRBJ2-5,17,TRBD2,TRBV4-1,TGCGCCAGCAGCCAAGGTGGACTAGCGGGATCGGAGGAGACCCAGTACTTC,CASSQGGLAGSEETQYF
NA,TRBJ1-3,19,NA,TRBV29-1,TGCAGCGTTCCGCAGCCTAAATTTTTCAGGGTCCCGAGGGGAAACACCATATATTTT,CSVPQPKFFRVPRGNTIYF
NA,TRBJ2-4,16,TRBD2,TRBV27,TGTGCCAGCAGTCGTGAAACGGGAGGAGCCAAAAACATTCAGTACTTC,CASSRETGGAKNIQYF
NA,TRBJ1-2,13,NA,TRBV2,TGTGCCAGCAGTGGGGGAGAAAACTATGGCTACACCTTC,CASSGGENYGYTF
NA,TRBJ1-2,12,NA,TRBV6-6,TGTGCCAGCAGTCCAGGGTTGCGGGGCTACACCTTC,CASSPGLRGYTF
NA,TRBJ1-1,13,NA,TRBV10-3,TGTGCCATCAGTGCGGGGAGGAACACTGAAGCTTTCTTT,CAISAGRNTEAFF
NA,TRBJ2-5,13,NA,TRBV7-9,TGTGCCAGCAGCCCAGTTGCTCAAGAGACCCAGTACTTC,CASSPVAQETQYF
NA,TRBJ2-7,14,TRBD1,TRBV6-1,TGTGCCAGCAGTTCCGACAGGGGATTCTACGAGCAGTACTTC,CASSSDRGFYEQYF
NA,TRBJ2-5,14,TRBD2,TRBV5-4,TGTGCCAGCAGCCGGCCGGGAGGGCAAGAGACCCAGTACTTC,CASSRPGGQETQYF
NA,TRBJ2-7,17,NA,TRBV4-2,TGTGCCAGCAGCCAAGAGGCCCCTCCTAGCATCTCCTACGAGCAGTACTTC,CASSQEAPPSISYEQYF
NA,TRBJ2-7,14,TRBD1,TRBV27,TGTGCCAGCGGGGGACAGTGGGGAGTGTACGAGCAGTACTTC,CASGGQWGVYEQYF
NA,TRBJ2-7,12,NA,TRBV9,TGTGCCAGCAGCGTAGAAGGGGGCGAGCAGTACTTC,CASSVEGGEQYF
NA,TRBJ2-3,14,TRBD1,TRBV7-9,TGTGCCAGCAGCGCTACAGGGGTCACAGATACGCAGTATTTT,CASSATGVTDTQYF
NA,TRBJ2-5,18,NA,TRBV7-8,TGTGCCAGCAGCTTACAGGGGGACTTTGGGTTCCTTCCGGGGACCCAGTACTTC,CASSLQGDFGFLPGTQYF
NA,TRBJ1-4,16,NA,TRBV7-2,TGTGCCAGCAGCTCCTTAGCAGGGGCCGTCAATGAAAAACTGTTTTTT,CASSSLAGAVNEKLFF
NA,TRBJ2-7,16,TRBD2,TRBV5-6,TGTGCCAGCAGCTGGGGGACTAGCGGGACCCTCTCCGAGCAGTACTTC,CASSWGTSGTLSEQYF
few,TRBJ2-5,15,NA,TRBV27,TGTGCCAGCAGTTCGCAGCGTAGAAACGAAGAGACCCAGTACTTC,CASSSQRRNEETQYF
few,TRBJ1-4,14,TRBD1,TRBV5-5,TGTGCCAGCAGCCAGGGACAGCGAAATGAAAAACTGTTTTTT,CASSQGQRNEKLFF
NA,TRBJ2-5,14,TRBD2,TRBV6-1,TGTGCCAGCAGGCCAGGACTAGAACGGGAGACCCAGTACTTC,CASRPGLERETQYF
NA,TRBJ2-7,16,TRBD2,TRBV19,TGTGCCAGTAGTCTGGGACTAGCGGGAAGTACCAACGAGCAGTACTTC,CASSLGLAGSTNEQYF
NA,TRBJ2-7,14,TRBD1,TRBV12-5,TGTGCTAGTGGTTTGACAGGGGATCCCTACGAGCAGTACTTC,CASGLTGDPYEQYF